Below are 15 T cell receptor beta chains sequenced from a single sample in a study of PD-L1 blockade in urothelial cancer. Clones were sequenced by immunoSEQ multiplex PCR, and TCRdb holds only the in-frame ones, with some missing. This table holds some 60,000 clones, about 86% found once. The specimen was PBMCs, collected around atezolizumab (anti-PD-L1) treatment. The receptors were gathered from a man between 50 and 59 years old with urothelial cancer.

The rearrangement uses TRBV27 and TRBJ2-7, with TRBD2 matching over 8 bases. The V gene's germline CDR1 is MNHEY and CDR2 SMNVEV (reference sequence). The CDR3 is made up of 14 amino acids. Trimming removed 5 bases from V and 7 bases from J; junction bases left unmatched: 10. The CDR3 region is CASSRTSYTDEQYF. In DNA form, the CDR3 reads TGTGCCAGCAGTAGGACTAGCTACACGGATGAGCAGTACTTC.

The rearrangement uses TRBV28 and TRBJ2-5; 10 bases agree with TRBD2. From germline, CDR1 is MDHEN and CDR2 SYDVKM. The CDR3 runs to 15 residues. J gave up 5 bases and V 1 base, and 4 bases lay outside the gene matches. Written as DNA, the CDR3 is TGTGCCAGCAGTTTATTAGCGGGAGGCCCCGAGACCCAGTACTTC. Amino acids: CASSLLAGGPETQYF.

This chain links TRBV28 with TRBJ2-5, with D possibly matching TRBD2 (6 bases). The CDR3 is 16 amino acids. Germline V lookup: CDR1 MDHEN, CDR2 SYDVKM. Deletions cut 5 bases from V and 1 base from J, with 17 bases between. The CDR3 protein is CASSLGLANLQETQYF. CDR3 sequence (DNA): TGTGCCAGCAGTCTGGGACTCGCAAATCTCCAAGAGACCCAGTACTTC.

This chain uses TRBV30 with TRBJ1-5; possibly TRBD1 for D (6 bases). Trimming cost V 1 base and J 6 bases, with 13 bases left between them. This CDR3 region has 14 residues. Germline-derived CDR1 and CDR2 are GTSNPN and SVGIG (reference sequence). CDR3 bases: TGTGCCTGGAGTGACATCAGGGGCGGTCAGCCCCAGCATTTT. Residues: CAWSDIRGGQPQHF.

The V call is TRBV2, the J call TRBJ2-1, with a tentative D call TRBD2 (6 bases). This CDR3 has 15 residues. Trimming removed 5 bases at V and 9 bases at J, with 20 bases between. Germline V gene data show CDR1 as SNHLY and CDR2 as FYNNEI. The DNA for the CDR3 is TGTGCCAGCAGTACTTTTGGTTTAGCGGAAAGTGAGCAGTTCTTC. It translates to CASSTFGLAESEQFF. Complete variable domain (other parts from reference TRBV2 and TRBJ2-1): EPEVTQTPSHQVTQMGQEVILRCVPISNHLYFYWYRQILGQKVEFLVSFYNNEISEKSEIFDDQFSVERPDGSNFTLKIRSTKLEDSAMYFCASSTFGLAESEQFFGPGTRLTVL.

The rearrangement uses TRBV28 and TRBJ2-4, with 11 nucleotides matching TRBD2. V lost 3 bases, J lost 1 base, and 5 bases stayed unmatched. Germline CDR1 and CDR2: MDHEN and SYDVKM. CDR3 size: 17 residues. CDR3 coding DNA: TGTGCCAGCAGTTTCCGTTTAGCGGGAGGGGCCAAAAACATTCAGTACTTC. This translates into CASSFRLAGGAKNIQYF.

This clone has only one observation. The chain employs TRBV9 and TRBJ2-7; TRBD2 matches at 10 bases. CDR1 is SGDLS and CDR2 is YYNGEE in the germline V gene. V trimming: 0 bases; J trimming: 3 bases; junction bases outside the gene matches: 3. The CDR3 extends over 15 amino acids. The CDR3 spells CASSVVGTSDYEQYF. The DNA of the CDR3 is TGTGCCAGCAGCGTAGTTGGGACTAGCGACTACGAGCAGTACTTC.

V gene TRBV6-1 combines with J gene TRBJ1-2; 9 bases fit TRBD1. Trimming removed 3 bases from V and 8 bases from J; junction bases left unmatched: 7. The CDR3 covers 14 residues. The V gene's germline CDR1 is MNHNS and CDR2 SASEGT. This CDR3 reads CASSEQQGAGGYTF. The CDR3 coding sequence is TGTGCCAGCAGTGAGCAACAGGGGGCTGGCGGCTACACCTTC.

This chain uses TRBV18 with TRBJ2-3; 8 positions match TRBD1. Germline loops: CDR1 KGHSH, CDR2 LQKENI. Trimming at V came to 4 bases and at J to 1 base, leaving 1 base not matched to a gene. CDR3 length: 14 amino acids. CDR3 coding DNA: TGTGCCAGCTCACAGGACAGGGGCACAGATACGCAGTATTTT. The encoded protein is CASSQDRGTDTQYF.

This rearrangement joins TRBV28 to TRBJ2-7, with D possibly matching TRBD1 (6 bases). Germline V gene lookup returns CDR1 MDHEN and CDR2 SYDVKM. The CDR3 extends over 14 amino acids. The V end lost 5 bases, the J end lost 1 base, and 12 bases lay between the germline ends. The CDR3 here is CASSGDGQSYEQYF. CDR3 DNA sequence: TGTGCCAGCAGTGGCGATGGACAGTCCTACGAGCAGTACTTC.

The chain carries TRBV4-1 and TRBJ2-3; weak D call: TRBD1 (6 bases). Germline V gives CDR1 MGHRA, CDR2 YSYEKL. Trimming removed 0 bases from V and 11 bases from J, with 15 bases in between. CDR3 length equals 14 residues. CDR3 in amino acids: CASSQDLNQGLQYF. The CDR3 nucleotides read TGCGCCAGCAGCCAAGATTTAAATCAGGGGTTGCAGTATTTT.

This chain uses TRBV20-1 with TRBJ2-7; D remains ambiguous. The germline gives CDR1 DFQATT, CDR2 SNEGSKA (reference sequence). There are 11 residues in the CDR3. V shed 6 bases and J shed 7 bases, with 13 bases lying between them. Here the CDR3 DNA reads TGCAGTGCCCGAACGGTTCGGGAGCAGTACTTC. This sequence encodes CSARTVREQYF.

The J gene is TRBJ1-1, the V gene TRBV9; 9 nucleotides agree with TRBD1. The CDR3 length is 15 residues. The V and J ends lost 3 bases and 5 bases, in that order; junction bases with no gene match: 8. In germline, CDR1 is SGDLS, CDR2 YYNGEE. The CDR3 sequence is CASSANRGQWTEAFF. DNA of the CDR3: TGTGCCAGCAGCGCAAACAGGGGGCAATGGACTGAAGCTTTCTTT. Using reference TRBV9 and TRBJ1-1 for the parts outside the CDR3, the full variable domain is DSGVTQTPKHLITATGQRVTLRCSPRSGDLSVYWYQQSLDQGLQFLIQYYNGEERAKGNILERFSAQQFPDLHSELNLSSLELGDSALYFCASSANRGQWTEAFFGQGTRLTVV.

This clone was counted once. CDR3 amino acids: CAWSVRTTPTYEQYF. CDR3 nucleotides: TGTGCCTGGAGTGTACGGACAACCCCTACCTACGAGCAGTACTTC. The genes are TRBV30 and TRBJ2-7; tentatively, D is TRBD1 (5 bases). The length of the CDR3 is 15 residues. Trimming stripped 0 bases from V and 2 bases from J, with 14 bases between. Germline values: CDR1 GTSNPN, CDR2 SVGIG (reference sequence). Supplemented by reference TRBV30 and TRBJ2-7, the full variable domain reads SQTIHQWPATLVQPVGSPLSLECTVEGTSNPNLYWYRQAAGRGLQLLFYSVGIGQISSEVPQNLSASRPQDRQFILSSKKLLLSDSGFYLCAWSVRTTPTYEQYFGPGTRLTVT.

The CDR3 sequence is CASSRSGLAGWTQYF. The CDR3 region has the DNA TGTGCCAGCAGCAGGTCGGGACTAGCGGGATGGACCCAGTACTTC. The chain employs TRBV21-1 and TRBJ2-5; the table assigns TRBD2, which was not confirmed against the DNA. TRBV21-1 is a pseudogene. CDR3 length: 15 amino acids.